The next 2 T cell receptor beta chains were all read from a single sample in a study of Ad26.COV2.S vaccination and SARS-CoV-2 variants. The treatment was: 15 to 20 received Ad26.COV2.S at low or high dose, single or two shots; several received placebo; per-sample allocation not given. It was on day 63 after the first vaccine or placebo injection that samples were taken. Clones were sequenced by immunoSEQ multiplex PCR, and TCRdb holds only the in-frame ones, with some missing. This sample has a few hundred thousand clones, with 83% found just once. The sequenced sample was peripheral blood, obtained in a trial of Ad26.COV2.S vaccine versus placebo. These receptors all come from a person between 18 and 60 years old who received the Ad26.COV2.S COVID-19 vaccine or a placebo.

CDR3: CASSEPGRGLYGYTF. The CDR3 bases are TGCGCCAGCAGTGAGCCAGGGAGGGGGCTCTATGGCTACACCTTC. The chain combines TRBV10-2 with TRBJ1-2; 7 bases line up with TRBD1. J gave up 4 bases and V 2 bases, and 7 bases lay outside the gene matches. The CDR3 totals 15 residues. CDR1 is WSHSY, CDR2 SAAADI, per germline.

This clone was counted a single time. The CDR3 region has the DNA TGTGCCAGCAATCCGGGACAGGGGGGTGGCACTGAAGCTTTCTTT. It yields the protein CASNPGQGGGTEAFF. The V call is TRBV7-3, the J call TRBJ1-1; 11 positions agree with TRBD1. Germline V gene data show CDR1 as SGHTA and CDR2 as FQGTGA. The CDR3 loop spans 15 amino acids. The V gene end was trimmed by 7 bases and the J gene end by 4 bases; junction bases not matched to a gene: 8.